This is a list of T cell receptor beta chains from one sample in a study of regulatory T cells in long-lasting Graves disease. TCRdb recomputed calls from the multiplex PCR reads with MiXCR, one row per CDR3 protein. The sample has about 400,000 distinct CDR3 sequences; over 14% are singletons. The sample was also reused in another study, on T cells in Graves' hyperthyroidism and ophthalmopathy.

Specimen: peripheral blood mononuclear cells (PBMCs), collected at new diagnosis, from a patient treated with antithyroid drugs. The receptors come from a woman between 40 and 50 years old with Graves disease. Both conserved end residues are part of each CDR3. The D gene is left open where the match is weak. Clone sizes are shown as once, few, many or a size class.

many	TRBV7-9	.	TRBJ2-1	17	TGTGCCAGCAGCTTAGTCTCGTGGAGACTCTCCTACAATGAGCAGTTCTTC	CASSLVSWRLSYNEQFF
many	TRBV11-3	.	TRBJ2-2	14	TGTGCCAGCAGCATCAGGGGCTTCACCGGGGAGCTGTTTTTT	CASSIRGFTGELFF
many	TRBV7-3	TRBD1	TRBJ2-3	15	TGTGCCAGCAGCTCAACAGGGGGCATTACAGATACGCAGTATTTT	CASSSTGGITDTQYF
many	TRBV12-3/TRBV12-4	.	TRBJ1-2	14	TGTGCCAGCAGTGACCGGGACCCAGGCTATGGCTACACCTTC	CASSDRDPGYGYTF
many	TRBV3-1	.	TRBJ2-5	15	TGTGCCAGCAGCCAAGATCTAGCTATGGTGGAGACCCAGTACTTC	CASSQDLAMVETQYF
many	TRBV7-2	.	TRBJ2-3	17	TGTGCCAGCAGCTTAGCGACCTACGGACCTAGCACAGATACGCAGTATTTT	CASSLATYGPSTDTQYF
few	TRBV30	.	TRBJ1-6	15	TGTGCCTGGAGTGTAAGGGGGGCGCGGAATTCACCCCTCCACTTT	CAWSVRGARNSPLHF
many	TRBV28	TRBD2	TRBJ2-3	17	TGTGCCAGCAGGCCTCAACTAGCGGGAGTGGGCACAGATACGCAGTATTTT	CASRPQLAGVGTDTQYF
few	TRBV4-2	TRBD1	TRBJ1-2	14	TGTGCCAGCAGCCAAGGGACAGGCGGAAATGGCTACACCTTC	CASSQGTGGNGYTF
many	TRBV12-3/TRBV12-4	.	TRBJ2-3	12	TGTGCCAGCAGCCCAACCACAGATACGCAGTATTTT	CASSPTTDTQYF